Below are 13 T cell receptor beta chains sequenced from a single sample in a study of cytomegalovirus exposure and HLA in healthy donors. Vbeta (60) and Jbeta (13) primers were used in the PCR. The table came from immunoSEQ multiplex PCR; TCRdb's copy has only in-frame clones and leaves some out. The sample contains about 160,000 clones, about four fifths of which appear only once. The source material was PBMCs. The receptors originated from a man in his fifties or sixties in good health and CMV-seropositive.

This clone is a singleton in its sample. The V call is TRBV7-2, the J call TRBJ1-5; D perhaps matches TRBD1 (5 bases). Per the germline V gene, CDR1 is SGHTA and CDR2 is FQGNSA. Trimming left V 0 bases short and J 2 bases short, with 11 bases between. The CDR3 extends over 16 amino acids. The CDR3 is CASSLALVGGNQPQHF. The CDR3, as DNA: TGTGCCAGCAGCTTAGCGCTAGTAGGGGGCAATCAGCCCCAGCATTTT.

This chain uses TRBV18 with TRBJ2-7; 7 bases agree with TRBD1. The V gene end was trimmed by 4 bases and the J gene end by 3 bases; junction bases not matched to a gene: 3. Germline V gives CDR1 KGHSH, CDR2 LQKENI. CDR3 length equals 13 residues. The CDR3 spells CASSQGQNYEQYF. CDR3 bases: TGTGCCAGCTCACAGGGACAGAACTACGAGCAGTACTTC. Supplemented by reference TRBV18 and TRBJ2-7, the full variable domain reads NAGVMQNPRHLVRRRGQEARLRCSPMKGHSHVYWYRQLPEEGLKFMVYLQKENIIDESGMPKERFSAEFPKEGPSILRIQQVVRGDSAAYFCASSQGQNYEQYFGPGTRLTVT.

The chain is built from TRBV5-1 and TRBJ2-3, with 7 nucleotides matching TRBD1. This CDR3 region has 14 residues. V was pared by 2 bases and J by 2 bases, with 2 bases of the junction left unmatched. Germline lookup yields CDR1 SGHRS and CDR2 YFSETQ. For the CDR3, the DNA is TGCGCCAGCAGCTTAGGACAGGCCACAGATACGCAGTATTTT. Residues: CASSLGQATDTQYF.

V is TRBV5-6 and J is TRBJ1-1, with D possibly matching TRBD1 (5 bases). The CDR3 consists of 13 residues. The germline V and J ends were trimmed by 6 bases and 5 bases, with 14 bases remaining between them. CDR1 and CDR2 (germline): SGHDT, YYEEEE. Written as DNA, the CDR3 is TGTGCCAGCACTTACGGGGGGGATACTGAAGCTTTCTTT. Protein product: CASTYGGDTEAFF. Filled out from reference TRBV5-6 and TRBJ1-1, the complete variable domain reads DAGVTQSPTHLIKTRGQQVTLRCSPKSGHDTVSWYQQALGQGPQFIFQYYEEEERQRGNFPDRFSGHQFPNYSSELNVNALLLGDSALYLCASTYGGDTEAFFGQGTRLTVV.

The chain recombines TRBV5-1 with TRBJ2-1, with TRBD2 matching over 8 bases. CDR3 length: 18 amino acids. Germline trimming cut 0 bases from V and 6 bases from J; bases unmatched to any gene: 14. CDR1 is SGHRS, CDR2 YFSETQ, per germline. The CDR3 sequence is CASSLAGASGHRSNEQFF. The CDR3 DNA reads TGCGCCAGCAGCTTGGCGGGGGCTAGCGGGCATCGGAGCAATGAGCAGTTCTTC.

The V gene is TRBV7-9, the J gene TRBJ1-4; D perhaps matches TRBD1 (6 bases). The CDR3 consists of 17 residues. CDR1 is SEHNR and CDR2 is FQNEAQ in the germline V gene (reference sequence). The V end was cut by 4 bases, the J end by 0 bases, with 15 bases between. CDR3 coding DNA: TGTGCCAGCAGCTGGGGACACACCAGAGCAACTAATGAAAAACTGTTTTTT. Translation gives CASSWGHTRATNEKLFF.

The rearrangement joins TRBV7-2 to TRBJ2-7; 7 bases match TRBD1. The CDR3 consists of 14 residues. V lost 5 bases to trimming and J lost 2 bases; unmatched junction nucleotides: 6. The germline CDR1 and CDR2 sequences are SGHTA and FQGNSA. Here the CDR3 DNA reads TGTGCCAGCAGCGCCCGACAGGGAACCTACGAGCAGTACTTC. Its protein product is CASSARQGTYEQYF.

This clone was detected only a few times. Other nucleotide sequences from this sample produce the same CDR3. The CDR3 sequence: CASSQDFRNTEAFF. The CDR3 region has the DNA TGCGCCAGCAGCCAAGATTTTAGGAACACTGAAGCTTTCTTT. The V gene is TRBV4-3, the J gene TRBJ1-1, with no clear D. Germline CDR1 and CDR2: LGHNA and YSLEER. The CDR3 runs to 14 residues. Trimming took off 0 bases at V and 1 base at J, with 6 bases between the two ends.

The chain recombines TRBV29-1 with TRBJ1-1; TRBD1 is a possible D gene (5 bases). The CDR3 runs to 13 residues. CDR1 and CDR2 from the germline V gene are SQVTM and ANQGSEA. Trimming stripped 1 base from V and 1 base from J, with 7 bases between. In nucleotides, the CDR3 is TGCAGCGTTGAAGTTGACAGGAACACTGAAGCTTTCTTT. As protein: CSVEVDRNTEAFF.

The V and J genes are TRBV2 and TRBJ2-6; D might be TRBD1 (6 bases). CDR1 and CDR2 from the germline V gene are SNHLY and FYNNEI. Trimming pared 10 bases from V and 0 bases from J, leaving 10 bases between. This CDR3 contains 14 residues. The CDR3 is CATETGSGANVLTF. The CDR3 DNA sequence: TGTGCCACCGAGACAGGCTCTGGGGCCAACGTCCTGACTTTC.

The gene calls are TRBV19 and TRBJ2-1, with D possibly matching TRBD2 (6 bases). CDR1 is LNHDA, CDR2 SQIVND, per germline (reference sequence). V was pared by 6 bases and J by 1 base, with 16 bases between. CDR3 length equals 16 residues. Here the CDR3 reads CASSLTGTDSYNEQFF. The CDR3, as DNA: TGTGCCAGTAGCTTAACCGGGACTGATTCCTACAATGAGCAGTTCTTC. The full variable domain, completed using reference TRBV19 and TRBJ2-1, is DGGITQSPKYLFRKEGQNVTLSCEQNLNHDAMYWYRQDPGQGLRLIYYSQIVNDFQKGDIAEGYSVSREKKESFPLTVTSAQKNPTAFYLCASSLTGTDSYNEQFFGPGTRLTVL.

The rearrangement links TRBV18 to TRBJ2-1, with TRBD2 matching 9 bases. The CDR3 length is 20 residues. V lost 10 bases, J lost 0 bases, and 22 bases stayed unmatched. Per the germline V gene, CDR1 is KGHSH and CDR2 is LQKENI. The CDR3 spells CATAFINPPRLADSYNEQFF. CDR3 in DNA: TGTGCCACCGCATTTATAAACCCCCCACGACTAGCGGACTCCTACAATGAGCAGTTCTTC.

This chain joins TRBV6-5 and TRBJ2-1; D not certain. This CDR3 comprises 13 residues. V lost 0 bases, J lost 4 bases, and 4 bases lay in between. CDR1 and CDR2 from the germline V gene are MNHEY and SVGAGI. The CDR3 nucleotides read TGTGCCAGCAGTTACTCCCTATACAATGAGCAGTTCTTC. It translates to CASSYSLYNEQFF.